This TCR beta chain was captured in a study of prognosis after radiotherapy for stage I lung cancer. Notes on the study in general: Compared with a median of 10,088 beforehand, unique TCR clone counts dropped to almost 7,000 after stereotactic body radiation therapy. TRBV and TRBJ gene usage reportedly differed between patients with and without metastases. Lower values of Shannon entropy after stereotactic body radiation therapy were seen in patients who developed distant metastases.

Germline trimming cut 0 bases from V and 1 base from J; bases unmatched to any gene: 2. The CDR3 contains 16 residues. Germline CDR1 reads MGHRA; CDR2 reads YSYEKL. Genomic DNA served as the source from which two-round multiplex PCR generated TCR beta CDR3 amplicons. Primers targeting each individual TRBV and TRBJ gene were applied in first-round PCR. TCRdb used MiXCR to reprocess the multiplex PCR reads, holding one entry per CDR3 protein. The sample consists of over 10,000 distinct CDR3 sequences, around 50% of them appearing once. The sample holds a few counts of this clonotype. Its antigen is not known.

The receptor's source is a donor aged 50 or older with non-small cell lung cancer. The sequenced sample was PBMCs, obtained before or after stereotactic body radiation therapy (not recorded which). This chain uses TRBV4-1 with TRBJ2-3, with TRBD2 matching over 9 bases. CDR3 nucleotide sequence: TGCGCCAGCAGCCAAGAAAGGACTAGCGGCACAGATACGCAGTATTTT. Its protein product is CASSQERTSGTDTQYF.